Listed here is a single T cell receptor beta chain. Its specificity is not known. Sequenced by immunoSEQ multiplex PCR; TCRdb stores in-frame clones only, minus some. The sample lists over 95,000 clones; around 65% were seen once. CDR1 is MGHDK and CDR2 is SYGVNS in the germline V gene. V was clipped by 3 bases and J by 10 bases, with 10 bases between them. This CDR3 has 12 amino acids. These data are taken from a study of shared clonotypes between healthy human individuals. Study-level results: Naive subsets tended to show greater estimated richness than memory subsets. Unshared clonotypes carried lower generation probabilities than those common to all four donors.

The specimen sequenced was memory CD8+ T cells sorted from blood. Stated subset: CD45RO+ cells pooled with CCR7-negative TemRA cells. This TCR came from a woman aged 25 to 39 in good health. The chain links TRBV25-1 to TRBJ2-1; a possible D gene is TRBD1 (6 bases). CDR3 protein: CASSDPDREQFF. In DNA, the CDR3 is TGTGCCAGCAGTGATCCTGACAGGGAGCAGTTCTTC. Combining the CDR3 with reference TRBV25-1 and TRBJ2-1 gives the whole variable domain EADIYQTPRYLVIGTGKKITLECSQTMGHDKMYWYQQDPGMELHLIHYSYGVNSTEKGDLSSESTVSRIRTEHFPLTLESARPSHTSQYLCASSDPDREQFFGPGTRLTVL.